The next 16 T cell receptor beta chains were all read from a single sample in a study of blood T cell repertoires in COVID-19. Produced via immunoSEQ multiplex PCR; TCRdb's table is partial and in-frame only. This table has 100,000 to 150,000 clones, roughly 85% appearing once. The sample consisted of peripheral blood. The receptors were gathered from a woman older than 75 with acute or convalescent COVID-19.

V gene TRBV5-1 combines with J gene TRBJ1-1; no definite D call. CDR3 size: 12 residues. Germline V gene lookup returns CDR1 SGHRS and CDR2 YFSETQ. V was shortened by 0 bases and J by 4 bases, with 4 bases between the two germline ends. CDR3 loop: CASSLVGTEAFF. The CDR3 region has the DNA TGCGCCAGCAGCTTGGTCGGCACTGAAGCTTTCTTT. Combining the CDR3 with reference TRBV5-1 and TRBJ1-1 gives the whole variable domain KAGVTQTPRYLIKTRGQQVTLSCSPISGHRSVSWYQQTPGQGLQFLFEYFSETQRNKGNFPGRFSGRQFSNSRSEMNVSTLELGDSALYLCASSLVGTEAFFGQGTRLTVV.

V and J are TRBV18 and TRBJ1-5; D is unresolved. The ends were cut back, 6 bases at V and 4 bases at J, with 13 bases in the middle. Germline V gene data show CDR1 as KGHSH and CDR2 as LQKENI. The CDR3 runs to 14 residues. The CDR3 nucleotides read TGTGCCAGCTCGCCAGTCACGGGTAATCAGCCCCAGCATTTT. Its translation: CASSPVTGNQPQHF.

This clone occurred once. This chain links TRBV6-2 or TRBV6-3 with TRBJ1-4; perhaps TRBD1 as D (5 bases). The CDR3 has 14 residues. Trimming took off 1 base at V and 6 bases at J, with 9 bases between the two ends. Germline V gene data show CDR1 as MNHEY and CDR2 as SVGEGT. The CDR3 is CASSYLGGHEKLFF. DNA of the CDR3: TGTGCCAGCAGTTACTTGGGGGGTCATGAAAAACTGTTTTTT.

The V call is TRBV3-1 (or the pseudogene TRBV3-2), the J call TRBJ1-6; 8 nucleotides match TRBD1. Germline-derived CDR1 and CDR2 are LGHDT and YNNKEL (reference sequence). There are 15 residues in the CDR3. V shed 0 bases, J shed 10 bases, and the junction held 5 bases outside the gene matches. CDR3 loop: CASSQEDRGGSPLHF. The CDR3 DNA reads as TGTGCCAGCAGCCAAGAAGACAGGGGAGGATCACCCCTCCACTTT.

The chain is built from TRBV9 and TRBJ1-5, with D perhaps TRBD1 (6 bases). CDR3 length equals 14 residues. Germline-derived CDR1 and CDR2 are SGDLS and YYNGEE. Trimming removed 3 bases from V and 3 bases from J, with 10 bases in between. CDR3 residues: CASSADRNNQPQHF. Here the CDR3 DNA reads TGTGCCAGCAGCGCCGACAGGAACAATCAGCCCCAGCATTTT.

The rearrangement uses TRBV5-1 and TRBJ1-6; 8 bases are shared with TRBD1. The CDR3 sequence is 14 residues long. Germline CDR1 SGHRS, CDR2 YFSETQ. J gave up 9 bases and V 2 bases, and 4 bases lay outside the gene matches. The CDR3 sequence is CASSFPGQGSPLHF. The CDR3, as DNA: TGCGCCAGCAGCTTCCCAGGACAGGGTTCACCCCTCCACTTT. Based on the CDR3 plus reference TRBV5-1 and TRBJ1-6, the full variable domain is KAGVTQTPRYLIKTRGQQVTLSCSPISGHRSVSWYQQTPGQGLQFLFEYFSETQRNKGNFPGRFSGRQFSNSRSEMNVSTLELGDSALYLCASSFPGQGSPLHFGNGTRLTVT.

V and J are TRBV5-1 and TRBJ2-3, with a possible D match to TRBD2 (5 bases). The CDR3 has 15 amino acids. V lost 1 base, J lost 1 base, and 10 bases lay in between. Per the germline V gene, CDR1 is SGHRS and CDR2 is YFSETQ. The DNA for the CDR3 is TGCGCCAGCAGCTTGTCGAAGGGAGGCACAGATACGCAGTATTTT. Translated: CASSLSKGGTDTQYF. Full variable domain (rest looked up from reference TRBV5-1 and TRBJ2-3): KAGVTQTPRYLIKTRGQQVTLSCSPISGHRSVSWYQQTPGQGLQFLFEYFSETQRNKGNFPGRFSGRQFSNSRSEMNVSTLELGDSALYLCASSLSKGGTDTQYFGPGTRLTVL.

This clone was recorded once. The chain has TRBV5-1 and TRBJ1-4; weak D call: TRBD1 (6 bases). The V end lost 2 bases, the J end lost 12 bases, and 17 bases lay between the germline ends. The CDR3 consists of 14 residues. CDR1 is SGHRS, CDR2 YFSETQ, per germline. This chain's CDR3 is CASSFSGTMGQLFF. The CDR3 DNA sequence: TGCGCCAGCAGCTTCTCCGGGACAATGGGTCAACTGTTTTTT.

The V call is TRBV10-2, the J call TRBJ1-1, with a possible D match to TRBD1 (6 bases). The germline V and J ends were trimmed by 6 bases and 1 base, with 12 bases remaining between them. The CDR3 is made up of 14 amino acids. The germline CDR1 and CDR2 sequences are WSHSY and SAAADI. CDR3 sequence reads: CASSTGTRNTEAFF. The CDR3 DNA reads TGCGCCAGCAGCACCGGGACAAGGAACACTGAAGCTTTCTTT.

The gene calls are TRBV5-1 and TRBJ2-6; TRBD1 agrees at 7 bases. The germline V gene has CDR1 SGHRS and CDR2 YFSETQ. The trim removed 4 bases at V and 4 bases at J, leaving 5 bases unmatched. This CDR3 is 15 amino acids long. As DNA, the CDR3 is TGCGCCAGCAGCCCTGGGACAGCCGGGGCCAACGTCCTGACTTTC. Protein sequence: CASSPGTAGANVLTF.

This chain joins TRBV15 and TRBJ2-1, with D maybe TRBD1 (6 bases). V shed 4 bases and J shed 3 bases, with 16 bases lying between them. Germline V lookup: CDR1 LNHNV, CDR2 YYDKDF (reference sequence). The CDR3 extends over 16 amino acids. CDR3 sequence: CATSNDWTDNYNEQFF. The CDR3 bases are TGTGCCACCAGCAATGATTGGACAGACAACTACAATGAGCAGTTCTTC.

This clone was seen once. The rearrangement uses TRBV4-2 and TRBJ2-1, with D possibly being TRBD1 (6 bases). This CDR3 region has 18 residues. The ends were cut back, 0 bases at V and 2 bases at J, with 17 bases in the middle. Germline V CDR1 and CDR2: LGHNA, YNFKEQ. In DNA form, the CDR3 reads TGTGCCAGCAGCCAAGAGCTAAGGGGGTCCTTCCCCTACAATGAGCAGTTCTTC. This encodes CASSQELRGSFPYNEQFF.

This chain connects TRBV3-1 (or the pseudogene TRBV3-2) to TRBJ1-2; D unclear. CDR1 is LGHDT, CDR2 YNNKEL, per germline (reference sequence). CDR3 length: 16 residues. The ends were cut back, 0 bases at V and 1 base at J, with 12 bases in the middle. The CDR3 loop reads CASSQDAGGFNYGYTF. Written as DNA, the CDR3 is TGTGCCAGCAGCCAAGACGCGGGTGGGTTTAACTATGGCTACACCTTC.

The rearrangement links TRBV27 to TRBJ1-3, with unresolved D. CDR1 MNHEY and CDR2 SMNVEV come from the germline V gene (reference sequence). The CDR3 runs 16 residues. Trimming took 4 bases from V and 7 from J, leaving 20 bases between them. For the CDR3, the DNA is TGTGCCAGCAGTTACCTAGGGCCGGGAGGTCGGAACACCATATATTTT. Encoded protein: CASSYLGPGGRNTIYF.

This sequence joins TRBV10-3 and TRBJ2-2; TRBD2 might be the D (5 bases). CDR3 length: 12 residues. Germline CDR1 and CDR2: ENHRY and SYGVKD. Trimming took off 7 bases at V and 11 bases at J, with 14 bases between the two ends. For the CDR3, the DNA is TGTGCCATCACTCGGCACACGGGAGAGCTGTTTTTT. This sequence encodes CAITRHTGELFF.

This chain uses TRBV3-1 (or the pseudogene TRBV3-2) with TRBJ1-5, with 8 bases matching TRBD1. This CDR3 region has 14 residues. The germline V gene has CDR1 LGHDT and CDR2 YNNKEL (reference sequence). V shed 2 bases, J shed 7 bases, and the junction held 4 bases outside the gene matches. The CDR3 region has the DNA TGTGCCAGCAGCCAACAGGGGGCTGGACAGCCCCAGCATTTT. Amino acid sequence: CASSQQGAGQPQHF.